This is a list of T cell receptor beta chains from one sample in a study of blood T cell repertoires in COVID-19. The repertoire was sequenced with immunoSEQ multiplex PCR; TCRdb's copy has only in-frame clones and lacks some. This repertoire shows about 250,000 clones, 65% to 85% found once; its top ten account for approximately 4.4%. What was sequenced was peripheral blood. These receptors originate from a man aged 50 to 59 with active or convalescent COVID-19. The CDR3 runs from the conserved cysteine through the conserved F or W. A D gene is named only where the DNA matches it firmly. A clone size is listed for some rows: how often the clone was seen (once, few, many), or a class if it is expanded.

abundance: NA
v_gene: TRBV28
j_gene: TRBJ2-1
d_gene: NA
CDR3nt: TGTGCCAGCAGTTTACAGTACAATGAGCAGTTCTTC
CDR3aa: CASSLQYNEQFF

abundance: NA
v_gene: TRBV29-1
j_gene: TRBJ1-1
d_gene: NA
CDR3nt: TGCAGCGTTGAAGAACCCCTCGGGGCTTTCTTT
CDR3aa: CSVEEPLGAFF

abundance: NA
v_gene: TRBV6-5
j_gene: TRBJ1-4
d_gene: NA
CDR3nt: TGTGCCAGCAGGCAAGTCTGGGGGCATGAAAAACTGTTTTTT
CDR3aa: CASRQVWGHEKLFF

abundance: NA
v_gene: TRBV13
j_gene: TRBJ1-4
d_gene: NA
CDR3nt: TGTGCCAGCAGCTTAGGCCTAAGCGGCCGAACTAATGAAAAACTGTTTTTT
CDR3aa: CASSLGLSGRTNEKLFF

abundance: NA
v_gene: TRBV12-3/TRBV12-4
j_gene: TRBJ2-5
d_gene: NA
CDR3nt: TGTGCCAGCAGTTTAGTCGGAGGGGAGACCCAGTACTTC
CDR3aa: CASSLVGGETQYF

abundance: once
v_gene: TRBV3-1/TRBV3-2
j_gene: TRBJ2-7
d_gene: TRBD2
CDR3nt: TGTGCCAGCAGCCAAGAGGCTAGCGGGGAATTGGGGCAGTACTTC
CDR3aa: CASSQEASGELGQYF

abundance: NA
v_gene: TRBV19
j_gene: TRBJ2-2
d_gene: NA
CDR3nt: TGTGCCAGTAGTATCTATTACGGGGATGCCGGGGAGCTGTTTTTT
CDR3aa: CASSIYYGDAGELFF

abundance: once
v_gene: TRBV5-5
j_gene: TRBJ2-7
d_gene: TRBD2
CDR3nt: TGTGCCAGCAGCTCGGGACTAGCGGTCTCCTACGAGCAGTACTTC
CDR3aa: CASSSGLAVSYEQYF

abundance: NA
v_gene: TRBV7-9
j_gene: TRBJ2-7
d_gene: NA
CDR3nt: TGTGCCAGCAGCTTAGCGGAGGTTCCCGAGCAGTACTTC
CDR3aa: CASSLAEVPEQYF

abundance: NA
v_gene: TRBV7-3
j_gene: TRBJ1-1
d_gene: NA
CDR3nt: TGTGCCAGCAGCTTGGCGCGGGGGACTGAAGCTTTCTTT
CDR3aa: CASSLARGTEAFF

abundance: NA
v_gene: TRBV27
j_gene: TRBJ1-2
d_gene: TRBD1
CDR3nt: TGTGCCAGCAGTTTAATAGGACAGGCAGAGGGCTATGGCTACACCTTC
CDR3aa: CASSLIGQAEGYGYTF

abundance: NA
v_gene: TRBV30
j_gene: TRBJ1-5
d_gene: NA
CDR3nt: TGTGCCTGGAGTGTCGGGGTAAGTCAGCCCCAGCATTTT
CDR3aa: CAWSVGVSQPQHF

abundance: NA
v_gene: TRBV7-8
j_gene: TRBJ1-4
d_gene: NA
CDR3nt: TGTGCCAGCAGCTTACCTGGGGGCAGTTTCGATGAAAAACTGTTTTTT
CDR3aa: CASSLPGGSFDEKLFF

abundance: NA
v_gene: TRBV11-3
j_gene: TRBJ1-3
d_gene: NA
CDR3nt: TGTGCCAGCAGCTTACAGGGGACAGGAAACACCATATATTTT
CDR3aa: CASSLQGTGNTIYF

abundance: NA
v_gene: TRBV28
j_gene: TRBJ1-4
d_gene: NA
CDR3nt: TGTGCCAGCAGCCCACTGGGGGGGCGTGGAAAACTGTTTTTT
CDR3aa: CASSPLGGRGKLFF

abundance: NA
v_gene: TRBV7-8
j_gene: TRBJ1-2
d_gene: NA
CDR3nt: TGTGCCAGCAGCCCCGGGACTCAGGCCTATGGCTACACCTTC
CDR3aa: CASSPGTQAYGYTF

abundance: NA
v_gene: TRBV10-3
j_gene: TRBJ2-7
d_gene: NA
CDR3nt: TGTGCCATCAGTGAGTCGCTACAGGGTTCGGGCGAGCAGTACTTC
CDR3aa: CAISESLQGSGEQYF

abundance: NA
v_gene: TRBV3-1/TRBV3-2
j_gene: TRBJ2-5
d_gene: NA
CDR3nt: TGTGCCAGCAGCCCCGGGGGACAAGAGACCCAGTACTTC
CDR3aa: CASSPGGQETQYF

abundance: few
v_gene: TRBV10-3
j_gene: TRBJ1-4
d_gene: TRBD1
CDR3nt: TGTGCCATCCGAGGCGGGACAGAGAATGAAAAACTGTTTTTT
CDR3aa: CAIRGGTENEKLFF

abundance: once
v_gene: TRBV15
j_gene: TRBJ2-3
d_gene: TRBD2
CDR3nt: TGTGCCACCAGCAGGACTAGCGGGGGGACAGGGGCAGATACGCAGTATTTT
CDR3aa: CATSRTSGGTGADTQYF

abundance: NA
v_gene: TRBV7-3
j_gene: TRBJ1-4
d_gene: TRBD1
CDR3nt: TGTGCCAGCAGCTTAACGGGGGGACAGAATGAAAAACTGTTTTTT
CDR3aa: CASSLTGGQNEKLFF

abundance: NA
v_gene: TRBV5-1
j_gene: TRBJ2-7
d_gene: NA
CDR3nt: TGCGCCAGCAGCTCGGACAGCAGCTACGAGCAGTACTTC
CDR3aa: CASSSDSSYEQYF

abundance: NA
v_gene: TRBV7-8
j_gene: TRBJ2-7
d_gene: NA
CDR3nt: TGTGCCAGCAGCATCACAAGCTACGAGCAGTACTTC
CDR3aa: CASSITSYEQYF

abundance: NA
v_gene: TRBV4-3
j_gene: TRBJ2-2
d_gene: TRBD2
CDR3nt: TGCGCCAGCAGCCCGTGGGGGGGGAGCACCGGGGAGCTGTTTTTT
CDR3aa: CASSPWGGSTGELFF

abundance: NA
v_gene: TRBV29-1
j_gene: TRBJ1-1
d_gene: TRBD1
CDR3nt: TGCAGCGTGAAAACAGGGGGCAACACTGAAGCTTTCTTT
CDR3aa: CSVKTGGNTEAFF

abundance: NA
v_gene: TRBV9
j_gene: TRBJ1-1
d_gene: TRBD1
CDR3nt: TGTGCCAGCAGCCCCCGGGGGACAGGGGCGGACACTGAAGCTTTCTTT
CDR3aa: CASSPRGTGADTEAFF

abundance: once
v_gene: TRBV19
j_gene: TRBJ2-7
d_gene: TRBD1
CDR3nt: TGTGCCAGTAGTATAGATTTCTACGGGACAGGGAACGAGCAGTACTTC
CDR3aa: CASSIDFYGTGNEQYF

abundance: NA
v_gene: TRBV18
j_gene: TRBJ2-7
d_gene: TRBD1
CDR3nt: TGTGCCAGCTCACCAGGGACAGCCGTGGGGGAGCAGTACTTC
CDR3aa: CASSPGTAVGEQYF

abundance: NA
v_gene: TRBV28
j_gene: TRBJ1-2
d_gene: TRBD1
CDR3nt: TGTGCCAGCAGCCAACCGGGACAGGGGAAGGATGGCTACACCTTC
CDR3aa: CASSQPGQGKDGYTF

abundance: NA
v_gene: TRBV7-9
j_gene: TRBJ2-2
d_gene: TRBD2
CDR3nt: TGTGCCAGCAGCCCGGGACTAGCGGGGGTTACCGGGGAGCTGTTTTTT
CDR3aa: CASSPGLAGVTGELFF

abundance: once
v_gene: TRBV4-3
j_gene: TRBJ1-3
d_gene: NA
CDR3nt: TGCGCCAGCAGCCAAGATCAGGTGCAGCTCTCTGGAAACACCATATATTTT
CDR3aa: CASSQDQVQLSGNTIYF

abundance: NA
v_gene: TRBV2
j_gene: TRBJ1-6
d_gene: NA
CDR3nt: TGTGCCAGCAGTGAAGACAGTGGTGATTCACCCCTCCACTTT
CDR3aa: CASSEDSGDSPLHF

abundance: NA
v_gene: TRBV15
j_gene: TRBJ2-1
d_gene: NA
CDR3nt: TGTGCCACCAGCAGGGCCCTTGAAGAGCAGTTCTTC
CDR3aa: CATSRALEEQFF

abundance: NA
v_gene: TRBV5-1
j_gene: TRBJ1-3
d_gene: NA
CDR3nt: TGCGCCAGCAGCCGAGACAGGTCTGGAAACACCATATATTTT
CDR3aa: CASSRDRSGNTIYF

abundance: NA
v_gene: TRBV29-1
j_gene: TRBJ1-5
d_gene: TRBD1
CDR3nt: TGCAGCGTTGAGGACAGGGGTCAGCCCCAGCATTTT
CDR3aa: CSVEDRGQPQHF

abundance: NA
v_gene: TRBV5-1
j_gene: TRBJ2-3
d_gene: NA
CDR3nt: TGCGCCAGCAGCTTGGCCGGGGGACAGTCAGATACGCAGTATTTT
CDR3aa: CASSLAGGQSDTQYF

abundance: NA
v_gene: TRBV9
j_gene: TRBJ1-2
d_gene: NA
CDR3nt: TGTGCCAGCAGCGTAGACGACAGTGCTGCCCTTGTTTCTAACTATGGCTACACCTTC
CDR3aa: CASSVDDSAALVSNYGYTF

abundance: NA
v_gene: TRBV30
j_gene: TRBJ1-1
d_gene: NA
CDR3nt: TGTGCCTGGAGTGTAAGGGGGGGGTTGCTTGGTGCTGAAGCTTTCTTT
CDR3aa: CAWSVRGGLLGAEAFF

abundance: NA
v_gene: TRBV6-5
j_gene: TRBJ2-3
d_gene: TRBD2
CDR3nt: TGTGCCAGCAGTTACTCGGGGGGAGGGACAGATACGCAGTATTTT
CDR3aa: CASSYSGGGTDTQYF

abundance: NA
v_gene: TRBV4-2
j_gene: TRBJ1-1
d_gene: TRBD1
CDR3nt: TGTGCCAGCAGCCAAGAAGACAGGGGAGGCGTGACTGGTACTGAAGCTTTCTTT
CDR3aa: CASSQEDRGGVTGTEAFF

abundance: NA
v_gene: TRBV11-3
j_gene: TRBJ2-1
d_gene: TRBD1
CDR3nt: TGTGCCAGCAGCCCGAGGGACAGGGGGAATGAGCAGTTCTTC
CDR3aa: CASSPRDRGNEQFF

abundance: NA
v_gene: TRBV6-5
j_gene: TRBJ1-2
d_gene: NA
CDR3nt: TGTGCCAGCAGGAACAGGGCTGGAGACTATGGCTACACCTTC
CDR3aa: CASRNRAGDYGYTF

abundance: NA
v_gene: TRBV6-5
j_gene: TRBJ2-5
d_gene: TRBD2
CDR3nt: TGTGCCAGCGTGGGGACGGGGGGACAAGAGACCCAGTACTTC
CDR3aa: CASVGTGGQETQYF

abundance: NA
v_gene: TRBV5-1
j_gene: TRBJ1-6
d_gene: TRBD1
CDR3nt: TGCGCCAGCAGCCCCGGGGCAGGGGGGAATTCACCCCTCCACTTT
CDR3aa: CASSPGAGGNSPLHF

abundance: NA
v_gene: TRBV29-1
j_gene: TRBJ1-4
d_gene: TRBD1
CDR3nt: TGCAGCGGGGGACAGGGCGAGGGACTGTTTTTT
CDR3aa: CSGGQGEGLFF

abundance: NA
v_gene: TRBV7-2
j_gene: TRBJ2-5
d_gene: NA
CDR3nt: TGTGCCAGCAGCCTGGTACATCAAGAGACCCAGTACTTC
CDR3aa: CASSLVHQETQYF

abundance: NA
v_gene: TRBV3-1/TRBV3-2
j_gene: TRBJ2-6
d_gene: TRBD1
CDR3nt: TGTGCCAGCACCTCGAGGACAGGGGGTTTCTCTGGGGCCAACGTCCTGACTTTC
CDR3aa: CASTSRTGGFSGANVLTF

abundance: NA
v_gene: TRBV5-6
j_gene: TRBJ2-3
d_gene: TRBD2
CDR3nt: TGTGCCAGCAGCTTAAGCGGGGTTTTGAGAGATACGCAGTATTTT
CDR3aa: CASSLSGVLRDTQYF

abundance: once
v_gene: TRBV6-6
j_gene: TRBJ1-4
d_gene: NA
CDR3nt: TGTGCCAGCAGTATTCGAAGGGGTGAAAAACTGTTTTTT
CDR3aa: CASSIRRGEKLFF

abundance: NA
v_gene: TRBV3-1/TRBV3-2
j_gene: TRBJ1-4
d_gene: TRBD1
CDR3nt: TGTGCCAGCACCGGAGCCCGACAGGGGCCCTATCGTGAAAAACTGTTTTTT
CDR3aa: CASTGARQGPYREKLFF

abundance: NA
v_gene: TRBV10-3
j_gene: TRBJ1-2
d_gene: TRBD1
CDR3nt: TGTGCCATCAGGACAGGGTTGGCCAACTATGGCTACACCTTC
CDR3aa: CAIRTGLANYGYTF

abundance: NA
v_gene: TRBV3-1/TRBV3-2
j_gene: TRBJ2-5
d_gene: TRBD1
CDR3nt: TGTGCCAGCAGACGACAGGGCTATCAAGAGACCCAGTACTTC
CDR3aa: CASRRQGYQETQYF

abundance: NA
v_gene: TRBV6-2/TRBV6-3
j_gene: TRBJ1-5
d_gene: TRBD1
CDR3nt: TGTGCCAGCAGCCGGGACAGGTCCAATCAGCCCCAGCATTTT
CDR3aa: CASSRDRSNQPQHF

abundance: NA
v_gene: TRBV7-9
j_gene: TRBJ1-2
d_gene: NA
CDR3nt: TGTGCCAGCAGCTTAAGTGGGCTTGGCTACACCTTC
CDR3aa: CASSLSGLGYTF

abundance: once
v_gene: TRBV5-4
j_gene: TRBJ2-5
d_gene: NA
CDR3nt: TGTGCCAGCAGCTTGGACAGGGTGGCCCCGGGTGAGACCCAGTACTTC
CDR3aa: CASSLDRVAPGETQYF